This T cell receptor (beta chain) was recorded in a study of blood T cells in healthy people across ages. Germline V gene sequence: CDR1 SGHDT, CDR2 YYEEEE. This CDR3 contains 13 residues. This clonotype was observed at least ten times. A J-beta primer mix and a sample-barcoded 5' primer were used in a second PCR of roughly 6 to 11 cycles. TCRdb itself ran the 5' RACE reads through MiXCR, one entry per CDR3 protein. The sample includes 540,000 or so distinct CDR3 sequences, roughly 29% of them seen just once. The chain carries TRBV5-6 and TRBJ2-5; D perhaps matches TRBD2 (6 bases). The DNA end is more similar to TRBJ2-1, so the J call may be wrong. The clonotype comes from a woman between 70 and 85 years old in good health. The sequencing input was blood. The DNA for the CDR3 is TGTGCCAGCAGCTCGCCCGGGGGCAATGAGCAGTTCTTC. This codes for CASSSPGGNEQFF.